The 25 T cell receptor beta chains given below trace back to one sample, sequenced in a study of response to subunit inactivated influenza vaccine. TCRdb reanalysed the RT-PCR reads using MiXCR and keeps one entry per CDR3 protein. In the table there are 700,000 to 900,000 distinct CDR3 sequences, 21% of which are singletons. The sample consisted of PBMCs from blood, taken roughly 5 days after vaccination. The receptors were gathered from a man aged 50-60 years who received an inactivated influenza vaccine.

The V call is TRBV9, the J call TRBJ2-7; D gene ambiguous. Trimming left V 4 bases short and J 4 bases short, with 9 bases between. The CDR3 length is 12 residues. In germline, CDR1 is SGDLS, CDR2 YYNGEE. The CDR3 DNA reads TGTGCCAGCAGCCCAAACCTATACGAGCAGTACTTC. It yields the protein CASSPNLYEQYF.

The CDR3 is CASRLRRRYNEQFF. CDR3 DNA: TGTGCAAGTCGCCTCAGGAGGAGGTACAATGAGCAGTTCTTC. The genes are TRBV12-2 and TRBJ2-1; TRBD2 was called by the table and not checked on the DNA. TRBV12-2 is labeled a pseudogene. The CDR3 runs 14 residues.

This clonotype was found a few times. This sequence joins TRBV29-1 and TRBJ2-4; possibly TRBD1 for D (7 bases). Germline V CDR1 and CDR2: SQVTM, ANQGSEA. The CDR3 consists of 16 residues. The V and J ends lost 3 bases and 4 bases respectively, with 19 bases between them. CDR3 loop: CSVEGGPGQIKNIQYF. CDR3 coding DNA: TGCAGCGTTGAGGGGGGTCCGGGACAGATAAAAAACATTCAGTACTTC.

This clonotype was seen only a few times. The chain joins TRBV6-2 or TRBV6-3 to TRBJ2-7, with D perhaps matching TRBD2 (5 bases). CDR3 length: 12 amino acids. Germline V gene lookup returns CDR1 MNHEY and CDR2 SVGEGT. V was shortened by 6 bases and J by 2 bases, with 8 bases between the two germline ends. Written as DNA, the CDR3 is TGTGCCAGCAGCGAACTAGCCTACGAGCAGTACTTC. This encodes CASSELAYEQYF.

This clonotype was counted ten times or more. The V call is TRBV6-6, the J call TRBJ2-1; D gene uncertain. Trimming removed 2 bases from V and 4 bases from J, with 3 bases in between. The CDR3 has 12 residues. Per the germline V gene, CDR1 is MNHNY and CDR2 is SVGAGI (reference sequence). Here the CDR3 DNA reads TGTGCCAGCAGTTACCTTTACAATGAGCAGTTCTTC. Its translation: CASSYLYNEQFF.

The rearrangement uses TRBV15 and TRBJ2-1, with 8 nucleotides matching TRBD2. V gave up 0 bases and J gave up 4 bases; unmatched junction bases: 11. The CDR3 contains 18 residues. Germline CDR1 and CDR2: LNHNV and YYDKDF (reference sequence). The CDR3 reads CATSRDIRAGGSYNEQFF. DNA of the CDR3: TGTGCCACCAGCAGAGATATTAGGGCGGGGGGCTCATACAATGAGCAGTTCTTC.

This clonotype was detected many times. This chain connects TRBV29-1 to TRBJ1-1, with no clear D. Germline CDR1 reads SQVTM; CDR2 reads ANQGSEA. Trimming left V 5 bases short and J 1 base short, with 5 bases between. This CDR3 has 11 amino acids. CDR3: CSVNKNTEAFF. The CDR3 DNA sequence: TGCAGCGTTAACAAGAACACTGAAGCTTTCTTT.

This clonotype came up a few times. The V and J genes are TRBV7-2 and TRBJ2-7; D possibly corresponds to TRBD2 (5 bases). The ends were cut back, 5 bases at V and 6 bases at J, with 11 bases in the middle. Germline loops: CDR1 SGHTA, CDR2 FQGNSA. The CDR3 has 12 residues. The CDR3 DNA reads as TGTGCCAGCAGCCCGACTCGGGGCGAGCAGTACTTC. As protein: CASSPTRGEQYF.

V usage is TRBV6-2 or TRBV6-3 and J usage is TRBJ2-3; no reliable D call. V was trimmed by 1 base and J by 2 bases, leaving 7 bases between them. This CDR3 contains 14 residues. Germline V lookup: CDR1 MNHEY, CDR2 SVGEGT. CDR3 DNA sequence: TGTGCCAGCAGTTACTACGGACCCACAGATACGCAGTATTTT. It yields the protein CASSYYGPTDTQYF.

This clonotype was picked up many times. Written as DNA, the CDR3 is TGCAGCGTTGTGGTAGGGGGCTCGTCCTACGAGCAGTACTTC. Its translation is CSVVVGGSSYEQYF. The chain combines TRBV29-1 with TRBJ2-7, with 7 bases identical to TRBD1. Germline CDR1 is SQVTM and CDR2 is ANQGSEA. V shed 4 bases, J shed 1 base, and the junction held 7 bases outside the gene matches. This CDR3 contains 14 residues.

This clonotype was found a few times. The CDR3 loop reads CAISRTGGFYEQYF. Here the CDR3 DNA reads TGTGCCATCAGTAGGACAGGGGGATTCTACGAGCAGTACTTC. The V gene is TRBV10-3, the J gene TRBJ2-7; 10 bases line up with TRBD1. Germline V gene data show CDR1 as ENHRY and CDR2 as SYGVKD. V was pared by 5 bases and J by 3 bases, with 4 bases of the junction left unmatched. This CDR3 spans 14 amino acids.

The chain recombines TRBV7-8 with TRBJ2-3, with D perhaps being TRBD1 or TRBD2 (5 bases each). The V and J ends lost 5 bases and 6 bases respectively, with 12 bases between them. Per germline, CDR1 SGHVS and CDR2 FQNEAQ. The CDR3 consists of 13 residues. CDR3 coding DNA: TGTGCCAGCAGCCGGGACCCCAGGGATACGCAGTATTTT. It translates to CASSRDPRDTQYF. Variable domain in full (rest from reference TRBV7-8 and TRBJ2-3): GAGVSQSPRYKVAKRGQDVALRCDPISGHVSLFWYQQALGQGPEFLTYFQNEAQLDKSGLPSDRFFAERPEGSVSTLKIQRTQQEDSAVYLCASSRDPRDTQYFGPGTRLTVL.

This clonotype was recorded a few times. This rearrangement joins TRBV7-2 to TRBJ2-7; 9 bases line up with TRBD1. The V gene's germline CDR1 is SGHTA and CDR2 FQGNSA. J was trimmed by 8 bases and V by 5 bases; bases with no gene match: 7. CDR3 length equals 13 residues. CDR3 sequence reads: CASSPRDRDKQYF. In nucleotides, the CDR3 is TGTGCCAGCAGCCCGAGGGACAGGGATAAGCAGTACTTC.

J is TRBJ1-3 and V is TRBV20-1, with D tentatively TRBD1 (6 bases). Germline CDR1 is DFQATT and CDR2 is SNEGSKA (reference sequence). CDR3 length: 14 amino acids. V lost 5 bases to trimming and J lost 4 bases, with 15 bases between them. In nucleotides, the CDR3 is TGCAGTGCTGAGCGGGGGGCGGCAGGAAACACCATATATTTT. Protein: CSAERGAAGNTIYF.

The rearrangement links TRBV7-3 to TRBJ2-7, with D possibly TRBD1 on 7 matching bases. The CDR3 has 14 residues. Germline V gene data show CDR1 as SGHTA and CDR2 as FQGTGA. V was shortened by 6 bases and J by 4 bases, with 16 bases between the two germline ends. CDR3 DNA sequence: TGTGCCAGCAGTCGCGGGCCAGGGGGGTACGAGCAGTACTTC. Protein sequence: CASSRGPGGYEQYF.

The chain combines TRBV30 with TRBJ2-5; 7 positions agree with TRBD2. The trim removed 2 bases at V and 5 bases at J, leaving 8 bases unmatched. Germline V gives CDR1 GTSNPN, CDR2 SVGIG (reference sequence). This CDR3 has 14 residues. This chain's CDR3 is CAWSSRGRGETQYF. The CDR3 region has the DNA TGTGCCTGGAGTTCCCGCGGGAGAGGGGAGACCCAGTACTTC.

This chain connects TRBV7-6 to TRBJ1-1; D ambiguous. Germline CDR1 and CDR2: SGHVS and FNYEAQ. The V and J ends lost 7 bases and 2 bases respectively, with 11 bases between them. This CDR3 contains 13 residues. The CDR3 region is CASTARVNTEAFF. The CDR3 coding sequence is TGTGCCAGCACCGCGAGGGTAAACACTGAAGCTTTCTTT. The variable domain in full, with the rest retrieved from reference TRBV7-6 and TRBJ1-1, is GAGVSQSPRYKVTKRGQDVALRCDPISGHVSLYWYRQALGQGPEFLTYFNYEAQQDKSGLPNDRFSAERPEGSISTLTIQRTEQRDSAMYRCASTARVNTEAFFGQGTRLTVV.

The chain is built from TRBV7-2 and TRBJ1-3; no clear D. This CDR3 region has 15 residues. Germline V gene sequence: CDR1 SGHTA, CDR2 FQGNSA. Between the trimmed V and J ends, which lost 1 base and 4 bases, there was a span of 11 bases. DNA for the CDR3: TGTGCCAGCAGCTTAGTGGGAGATCCCGGAAACACCATATATTTT. Its translation: CASSLVGDPGNTIYF.

This clonotype has only a few counts. V usage is TRBV4-2 and J usage is TRBJ1-2, with D possibly matching TRBD1 (5 bases). V was cut by 4 bases and J by 8 bases, with 17 bases left in between. There are 14 residues in the CDR3. Germline assignment: CDR1 LGHNA and CDR2 YNFKEQ. CDR3 loop: CASSRNTGADGYTF. CDR3 nucleotide sequence: TGTGCCAGCAGCCGTAACACCGGGGCAGACGGCTACACCTTC.

This clonotype appeared a few times. This sequence joins TRBV7-8 and TRBJ1-5; 7 positions agree with TRBD1. CDR3 length equals 16 residues. Unmatched junction bases numbered 9, after V lost 6 bases and J lost 1 base. In germline, CDR1 is SGHVS, CDR2 FQNEAQ. CDR3 in DNA: TGTGCCAGCAGTTACGGGACAGCCGTGAGCAATCAGCCCCAGCATTTT. Translated, it gives CASSYGTAVSNQPQHF.

This clonotype was counted between two and nine times. The V call is TRBV12-3 or TRBV12-4, the J call TRBJ1-5; D unclear. The CDR3 extends over 14 amino acids. V was cut by 5 bases and J by 4 bases, with 12 bases left in between. The CDR3 DNA reads as TGTGCCAGCAGTCCCGGGAGCCCAAATCAGCCCCAGCATTTT. It is translated as CASSPGSPNQPQHF.

CDR3 amino acids: CASSEGQIQETQYF. The CDR3 DNA follows: TGCGCCAGCAGCGAGGGACAAATCCAAGAGACCCAGTACTTC. This chain connects TRBV5-1 to TRBJ2-5; tentatively, D is TRBD1 (6 bases). The CDR3 spans 14 residues. V lost 4 bases and J lost 1, with 11 bases in between. Germline V gene sequence: CDR1 SGHRS, CDR2 YFSETQ.

The table lists this clonotype with many counts. The genes are TRBV5-5 and TRBJ1-4, with D uncertain. The CDR3 has 14 residues. Germline CDR1 SGHKS, CDR2 YYEKEE (reference sequence). Trimming took off 4 bases at V and 8 bases at J, with 15 bases between the two ends. CDR3 coding DNA: TGTGCCAGCAGCCTACTGTGGGGTTACGAAAAACTGTTTTTT. Translation gives CASSLLWGYEKLFF.

At least ten counts were recorded for this clonotype. The rearrangement joins TRBV7-2 to TRBJ2-5; no reliable D call. Germline V gene data show CDR1 as SGHTA and CDR2 as FQGNSA. This CDR3 has 14 residues. The ends were cut back, 5 bases at V and 2 bases at J, with 12 bases in the middle. CDR3 protein: CASSHYLFQETQYF. The CDR3 nucleotides read TGTGCCAGCAGCCATTACTTGTTTCAAGAGACCCAGTACTTC.

This clonotype was recorded a few times. The chain uses TRBV6-5 and TRBJ1-2; 8 bases align to TRBD1. Losses at the gene ends were 2 bases for V and 6 bases for J; bases not matched to a gene: 11. Germline CDR1 MNHEY, CDR2 SVGAGI. The CDR3 covers 16 residues. The CDR3 region is CASSYRTGSQLHGYTF. The CDR3 DNA reads as TGTGCCAGCAGTTACCGGACAGGGTCGCAACTCCATGGCTACACCTTC.